The 26 T cell receptor beta chains below all came from one sample that was sequenced in a study of T cells in Graves' hyperthyroidism and ophthalmopathy. There were TCR beta CDR3 regions amplified from RNA transcripts. First-round RT-PCR of the TCR CDR3 relied on the HTBI primer set. MiXCR, run by TCRdb on the multiplex PCR reads, gives a single entry per CDR3 protein. The sample includes approximately 370,000 distinct CDR3 sequences, 17% of them seen just once. The sample taken for sequencing was blood. These receptors were obtained from a woman aged 25 to 39 with Graves' hyperthyroidism that later progressed to Graves' ophthalmopathy.

This clonotype was counted many times. The chain links TRBV27 to TRBJ2-5; D perhaps matches TRBD2 (6 bases). With 4 bases removed from V and 8 bases from J, the gap between germline ends came to 17 bases. CDR3 length: 14 amino acids. Germline loops: CDR1 MNHEY, CDR2 SMNVEV (reference sequence). The CDR3 bases are TGTGCCAGCAGTTCCGGGACTGTTCCCACAACCCAGTACTTC. It specifies CASSSGTVPTTQYF.

V is TRBV4-1 and J is TRBJ1-6, with D possibly TRBD1 on 6 matching bases. Trimming stripped 0 bases from V and 9 bases from J, with 12 bases between. CDR3 length: 15 amino acids. The V gene's germline CDR1 is MGHRA and CDR2 YSYEKL. CDR3 protein: CASSQEGGRGSPLHF. The CDR3 DNA reads TGCGCCAGCAGCCAAGAAGGGGGGAGAGGTTCACCCCTCCACTTT.

This chain connects TRBV19 to TRBJ2-1, with TRBD2 matching 10 bases. The CDR3 covers 17 residues. CDR1 is LNHDA and CDR2 is SQIVND in the germline V gene (reference sequence). J gave up 5 bases and V 2 bases, and 9 bases lay outside the gene matches. The CDR3 spells CASSISAGGLSDNEQFF. In DNA form, the CDR3 reads TGTGCCAGTAGTATATCAGCGGGGGGGCTGTCGGACAATGAGCAGTTCTTC.

This clonotype was seen at least ten times. The gene calls are TRBV12-3 or TRBV12-4 and TRBJ2-7; 8 bases match TRBD2. Trimming removed 3 bases from V and 1 base from J; junction bases left unmatched: 5. The CDR3 is made up of 15 amino acids. The CDR3 sequence is CASSFEREPSYEQYF. In DNA form, the CDR3 reads TGTGCCAGCAGTTTCGAGCGGGAGCCTTCCTACGAGCAGTACTTC.

This clonotype was detected many times. The J gene is TRBJ1-5, the V gene TRBV6-2 or TRBV6-3, with D uncertain. V was shortened by 6 bases and J by 0 bases, with 15 bases between the two germline ends. The CDR3 is 16 residues long. The germline gives CDR1 MNHEY, CDR2 SVGEGT. In DNA form, the CDR3 reads TGTGCCAGCAGCCGAGATCCCAGGACTAGCAATCAGCCCCAGCATTTT. It codes for CASSRDPRTSNQPQHF.

This clonotype has more than one count but fewer than ten. This sequence may be a read error, since a much larger clone differs from it by one base. The J gene is TRBJ2-2, the V gene TRBV27; TRBD1 agrees at 8 bases. V lost 6 bases to trimming and J lost 6 bases; unmatched junction nucleotides: 12. This CDR3 comprises 16 residues. Germline V gene lookup returns CDR1 MNHEY and CDR2 SMNVEV (reference sequence). CDR3 coding DNA: TGTGCCAGCAGCCCTATTGAGACAGGGGTGGCCGGGGAGCTGTTTTTT. Translation gives CASSPIETGVAGELFF.

This clonotype was observed a handful of times. The chain links TRBV29-1 to TRBJ2-7; D unclear. Deletions cut 6 bases from V and 4 bases from J, with 13 bases between. Germline CDR1 reads SQVTM; CDR2 reads ANQGSEA. CDR3 length: 12 residues. CDR3 region: CSVTGPLYEQYF. The CDR3 DNA follows: TGCAGCGTAACCGGACCCTTATACGAGCAGTACTTC.

The table lists this clonotype with many counts. This chain connects TRBV2 to TRBJ2-1; D tentatively reads TRBD1 or TRBD2 (6 bases each). The CDR3 has 12 amino acids. Germline V lookup: CDR1 SNHLY, CDR2 FYNNEI. V was shortened by 7 bases and J by 8 bases, with 12 bases between the two germline ends. CDR3 sequence (DNA): TGTGCCAGCAAGAGGGGGGCTGATGAGCAGTTCTTC. As protein: CASKRGADEQFF. The full variable domain, with the rest looked up from reference TRBV2 and TRBJ2-1, is EPEVTQTPSHQVTQMGQEVILRCVPISNHLYFYWYRQILGQKVEFLVSFYNNEISEKSEIFDDQFSVERPDGSNFTLKIRSTKLEDSAMYFCASKRGADEQFFGPGTRLTVL.

This clonotype showed up many times. The J gene is TRBJ2-7, the V gene TRBV30; D uncertain. The CDR3 runs 12 residues. V lost 3 bases and J 4 bases, leaving 10 bases between the germline ends. Germline CDR1 GTSNPN, CDR2 SVGIG (reference sequence). The DNA for the CDR3 is TGTGCCTGGAGCTGGGGTTGGTACGAGCAGTACTTC. Translating gives CAWSWGWYEQYF. Complete variable domain (other parts from reference TRBV30 and TRBJ2-7): SQTIHQWPATLVQPVGSPLSLECTVEGTSNPNLYWYRQAAGRGLQLLFYSVGIGQISSEVPQNLSASRPQDRQFILSSKKLLLSDSGFYLCAWSWGWYEQYFGPGTRLTVT.

This clonotype has at least ten counts. The V gene is TRBV11-2, the J gene TRBJ1-5, with 8 bases lining up with TRBD1. The J segment lost 5 bases and the V segment lost 5 bases, leaving 17 bases of the junction unmatched. The CDR3 contains 18 residues. Per the germline V gene, CDR1 is SGHAT and CDR2 is FQNNGV. The chain's CDR3 is CASSVDRADVGLDQPQHF. CDR3 nucleotides: TGTGCCAGCAGCGTGGACAGGGCCGACGTAGGATTGGATCAGCCCCAGCATTTT.

The chain carries TRBV5-1 and TRBJ2-3, with D perhaps matching TRBD2 (5 bases). This CDR3 contains 15 residues. Per germline, CDR1 SGHRS and CDR2 YFSETQ. V was pared by 4 bases and J by 4 bases, with 16 bases between. For the CDR3, the DNA is TGCGCCAGCAGCCCACACCCCGAGGGTCCAGATACGCAGTATTTT. This translates into CASSPHPEGPDTQYF.

V and J are TRBV3-1 and TRBJ2-3, with 7 bases identical to TRBD2. Germline V gives CDR1 LGHDT, CDR2 YNNKEL (reference sequence). The ends lost 1 base at V and 0 bases at J; junction bases unmatched: 16. The CDR3 is 20 residues long. The CDR3 DNA reads TGTGCCAGCAGCCAAGTCTCCGGGACTAAGTTTATTACTAGCACAGATACGCAGTATTTT. It yields the protein CASSQVSGTKFITSTDTQYF.

This clonotype was observed at least ten times. This chain joins TRBV12-3 or TRBV12-4 and TRBJ2-2; TRBD1 matches 7 bases. J gave up 1 base and V 6 bases, and 11 bases lay outside the gene matches. This CDR3 comprises 17 residues. CDR3 sequence reads: CASSSGYRGRNTGELFF. CDR3 sequence (DNA): TGTGCCAGCAGCTCCGGGTACAGGGGAAGGAACACCGGGGAGCTGTTTTTT.

This chain links TRBV2 with TRBJ1-2; tentative D call: TRBD1 (5 bases). Trimming pared 1 base from V and 8 bases from J, leaving 14 bases between. Germline CDR1 is SNHLY and CDR2 is FYNNEI. The CDR3 is made up of 14 amino acids. The CDR3, as DNA: TGTGCCAGCAGTGAAGGGGCAGGGCCGGAAGGCTACACCTTC. As protein: CASSEGAGPEGYTF.

This clonotype was seen many times. V gene TRBV10-3 combines with J gene TRBJ1-1, with a tentative D call TRBD1 (6 bases). Germline-derived CDR1 and CDR2 are ENHRY and SYGVKD. The CDR3 totals 16 residues. Trimming took off 3 bases at V and 2 bases at J, with 16 bases between the two ends. CDR3 amino acids: CAISDRGGVINTEAFF. The CDR3 region has the DNA TGTGCCATCAGTGACAGGGGAGGTGTTATAAACACTGAAGCTTTCTTT.

J is TRBJ1-5 and V is TRBV30; unclear D gene. The CDR3 contains 13 residues. V gave up 0 bases and J gave up 2 bases, with 5 bases separating them. Germline assignment: CDR1 GTSNPN and CDR2 SVGIG (reference sequence). CDR3 in DNA: TGTGCCTGGAGTGTTCTAGGCAATCAGCCCCAGCATTTT. This codes for CAWSVLGNQPQHF. Combining the CDR3 with reference TRBV30 and TRBJ1-5 gives the whole variable domain SQTIHQWPATLVQPVGSPLSLECTVEGTSNPNLYWYRQAAGRGLQLLFYSVGIGQISSEVPQNLSASRPQDRQFILSSKKLLLSDSGFYLCAWSVLGNQPQHFGDGTRLSIL.

This clonotype was found many times. This chain links TRBV27 with TRBJ2-3, with D perhaps matching TRBD2 (6 bases). The CDR3 consists of 16 residues. Germline V lookup: CDR1 MNHEY, CDR2 SMNVEV (reference sequence). The V end was cut by 3 bases, the J end by 0 bases, with 13 bases between. The CDR3 coding sequence is TGTGCCAGCAGTTTCCTGGGAGGTGTAAGCACAGATACGCAGTATTTT. Protein sequence: CASSFLGGVSTDTQYF.

This clonotype has a handful of counts. The chain links TRBV3-1 to TRBJ2-7; unclear D gene. This CDR3 is built from 15 residues. Germline V lookup: CDR1 LGHDT, CDR2 YNNKEL (reference sequence). Deletions cut 0 bases from V and 4 bases from J, with 13 bases between. The CDR3 nucleotides are TGTGCCAGCAGCCAAGAATGGATGAATGGGTACGAGCAGTACTTC. Encoded protein: CASSQEWMNGYEQYF.

In this sample, this clonotype turned up many times. V gene TRBV12-3 or TRBV12-4 combines with J gene TRBJ2-2; 8 bases map to TRBD2. Trimming at V came to 7 bases and at J to 1 base, leaving 5 bases not matched to a gene. This CDR3 has 15 residues. CDR3 in amino acids: CASTTAGVNTGELFF. DNA for the CDR3: TGTGCCAGCACGACAGCGGGGGTGAACACCGGGGAGCTGTTTTTT.

The sample holds many counts of this clonotype. The chain links TRBV30 to TRBJ1-2; D is unclear. Per germline, CDR1 GTSNPN and CDR2 SVGIG (reference sequence). V lost 3 bases and J lost 3, with 14 bases in between. The CDR3 runs to 14 residues. CDR3 in DNA: TGTGCCTGGAGAAGGCAGGCATTCGACTATGGCTACACCTTC. Its protein is CAWRRQAFDYGYTF.

The chain combines TRBV10-3 with TRBJ2-1; 7 bases line up with TRBD1. The CDR3 is 15 residues long. The trim removed 10 bases at V and 5 bases at J, leaving 14 bases unmatched. Per germline, CDR1 ENHRY and CDR2 SYGVKD. The CDR3 is CASKKSGTEHNEQFF. CDR3 sequence (DNA): TGTGCCAGCAAGAAGTCCGGGACAGAGCACAATGAGCAGTTCTTC.

This clonotype was counted only a few times. This rearrangement joins TRBV27 to TRBJ2-7; 7 positions agree with TRBD1. In germline, CDR1 is MNHEY, CDR2 SMNVEV (reference sequence). V lost 8 bases and J lost 1; bases outside the gene matches: 8. The CDR3 has 14 residues. The CDR3 reads CASARQGQSYEQYF. In DNA form, the CDR3 reads TGTGCCAGCGCAAGACAGGGACAATCCTACGAGCAGTACTTC.

This clonotype appeared many times. The CDR3 DNA is TGTGCCAGCAGTTCACGGGCACCCTACGAGCAGTACTTC. Translation: CASSSRAPYEQYF. This chain uses TRBV28 with TRBJ2-7; D is undetermined. V was shortened by 4 bases and J by 2 bases, with 9 bases between the two germline ends. The CDR3 runs to 13 residues. Germline CDR1 MDHEN, CDR2 SYDVKM.

About this clonotype: Being one base from a much bigger clone, this may be a read error. The chain is built from TRBV2 and TRBJ2-3; D is possibly TRBD2 (6 bases). Germline assignment: CDR1 SNHLY and CDR2 FYNNEI. The CDR3 is 17 amino acids. The CDR3 loop reads CAGSEGGISLFTDTQYF. CDR3 bases: TGTGCCGGCAGTGAAGGAGGGATTAGCCTGTTCACAGATACGCAGTATTTT.

A few counts support this clonotype. This chain connects TRBV2 to TRBJ2-7; possible D gene TRBD1, 6 bases. CDR3 size: 15 residues. Trimming cost V 6 bases and J 2 bases, with 17 bases left between them. Germline V gives CDR1 SNHLY, CDR2 FYNNEI. CDR3 DNA sequence: TGTGCCAGCAGCGGAACAGGGAGAACCCCCTACGAGCAGTACTTC. Amino acids: CASSGTGRTPYEQYF.

Many counts were recorded for this clonotype. V usage is TRBV19 and J usage is TRBJ1-2; D uncertain. The V gene lost 3 bases and the J gene lost 2 bases, with 16 bases spanning the gap. The CDR3 sequence is 16 residues long. The germline V gene has CDR1 LNHDA and CDR2 SQIVND (reference sequence). DNA of the CDR3: TGTGCCAGTAGTATCTCGGCGATGGGTAAGAACTATGGCTACACCTTC. Translation gives CASSISAMGKNYGYTF.